This TCR beta chain was identified in a study of regulatory T cells in long-lasting Graves disease. Specified time point: persistent/refractory GD, antithyroid drugs over 5 years with positive TRAb. Isolated PBMC RNA provided the starting material for the TCR library. The V gene's germline CDR1 is DFQATT and CDR2 SNEGSKA (reference sequence). The CDR3 sequence is 15 residues long. J gave up 7 bases and V 3 bases, and 15 bases lay outside the gene matches. This clonotype was detected a few times. TCR beta libraries were built with iRepertoire HTBI primers and Arm-PCR of CDR3 regions. TCRdb redid the calling of the multiplex PCR reads with MiXCR, one entry per CDR3 protein. The sample records about 460,000 distinct CDR3 sequences, less than 25% being singletons.

The sequencing here drew on peripheral blood mononuclear cells (PBMCs), taken when the disease was refractory, from a patient treated with antithyroid drugs. The rearrangement joins TRBV20-1 to TRBJ2-7; 7 bases map to TRBD2. The receptor was derived from a female donor with Graves disease. DNA for the CDR3: TGCAGTGCTAGGGGCCCGCTGGCGGGAGAGCGTGAGCAGTACTTC. Translation gives CSARGPLAGEREQYF.